This TCR beta chain was sequenced in a study of cytomegalovirus exposure and HLA in healthy donors. Study summary: Of the donors genotyped, approximately 430 in all, 75% to 90% fell in the Caucasian-associated ancestry cluster.

Regarding this clone: No antigen is known for it.

The PCR ran on 60 Vbeta and 13 Jbeta primers. Sequencing used immunoSEQ multiplex PCR; TCRdb keeps in-frame clones, though not all of them. The repertoire holds 75,000 to 100,000 clones, 73% seen once, with roughly 3.6% in the top ten. Study-level points and caveats: According to an earlier analysis, most TCR beta V segments yielded productive rearrangements about 90% or about 30% of the time. Under in vitro conditions, a few CMV-associated chains were confirmed as specific for CMV antigens. Per a later analysis, 15,000 to 20,000 TCR beta sequences showed association with HLA alleles at 0.05 false discovery rate.

The V and J ends lost 3 bases and 4 bases, in that order; junction bases with no gene match: 8. This CDR3 spans 14 amino acids. Germline V lookup: CDR1 SQVTM, CDR2 ANQGSEA. The specimen sequenced was PBMCs. The clonotype was recovered from a man between 35 and 55 years old in good health and CMV-seronegative. The rearrangement joins TRBV29-1 to TRBJ1-2; 7 bases are a match to TRBD1. The chain's CDR3 is CSVDKRQGGYGYTF. CDR3 bases: TGCAGCGTTGATAAGCGGCAGGGGGGCTATGGCTACACCTTC.